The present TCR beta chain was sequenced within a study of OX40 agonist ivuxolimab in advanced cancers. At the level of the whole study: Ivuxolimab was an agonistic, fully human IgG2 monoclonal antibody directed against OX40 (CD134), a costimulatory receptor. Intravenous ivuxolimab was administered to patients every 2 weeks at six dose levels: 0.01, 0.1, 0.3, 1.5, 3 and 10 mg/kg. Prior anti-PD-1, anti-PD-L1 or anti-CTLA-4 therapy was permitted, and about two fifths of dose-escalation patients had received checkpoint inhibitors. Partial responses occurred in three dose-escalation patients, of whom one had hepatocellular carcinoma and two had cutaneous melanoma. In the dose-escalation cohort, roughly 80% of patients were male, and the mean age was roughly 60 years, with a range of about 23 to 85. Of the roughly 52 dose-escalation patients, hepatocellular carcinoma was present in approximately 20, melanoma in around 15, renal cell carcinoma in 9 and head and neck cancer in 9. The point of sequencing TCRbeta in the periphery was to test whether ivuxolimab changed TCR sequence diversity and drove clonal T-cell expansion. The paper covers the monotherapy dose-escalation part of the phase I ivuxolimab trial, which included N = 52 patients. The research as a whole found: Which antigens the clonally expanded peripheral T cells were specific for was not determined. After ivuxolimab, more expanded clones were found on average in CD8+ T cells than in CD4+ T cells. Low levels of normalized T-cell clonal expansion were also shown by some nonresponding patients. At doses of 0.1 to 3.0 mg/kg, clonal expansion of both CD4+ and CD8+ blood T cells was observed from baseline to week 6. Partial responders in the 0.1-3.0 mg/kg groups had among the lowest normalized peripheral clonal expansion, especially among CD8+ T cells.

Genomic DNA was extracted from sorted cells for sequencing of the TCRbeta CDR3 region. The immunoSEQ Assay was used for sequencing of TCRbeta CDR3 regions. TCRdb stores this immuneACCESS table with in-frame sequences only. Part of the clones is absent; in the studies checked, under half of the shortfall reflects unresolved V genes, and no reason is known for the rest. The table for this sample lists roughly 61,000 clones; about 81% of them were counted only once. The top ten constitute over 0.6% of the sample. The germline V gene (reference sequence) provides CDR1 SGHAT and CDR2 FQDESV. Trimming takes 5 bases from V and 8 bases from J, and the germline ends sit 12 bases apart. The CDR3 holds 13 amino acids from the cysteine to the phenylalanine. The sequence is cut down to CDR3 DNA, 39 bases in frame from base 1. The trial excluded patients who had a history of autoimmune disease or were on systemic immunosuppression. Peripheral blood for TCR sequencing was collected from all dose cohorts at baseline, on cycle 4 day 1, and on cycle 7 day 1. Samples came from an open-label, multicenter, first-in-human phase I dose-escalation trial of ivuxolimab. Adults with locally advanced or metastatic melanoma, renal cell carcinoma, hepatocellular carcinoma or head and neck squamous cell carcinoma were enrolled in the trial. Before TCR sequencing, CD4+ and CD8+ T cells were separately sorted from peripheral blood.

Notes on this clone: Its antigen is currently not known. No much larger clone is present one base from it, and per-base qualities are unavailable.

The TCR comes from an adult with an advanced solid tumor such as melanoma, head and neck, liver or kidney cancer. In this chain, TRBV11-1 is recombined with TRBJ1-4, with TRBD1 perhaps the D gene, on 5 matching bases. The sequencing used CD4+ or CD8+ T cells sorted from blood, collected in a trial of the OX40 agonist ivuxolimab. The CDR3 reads CASSQGGNEKLFF. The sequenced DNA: TGTGCCAGCAGCCAGGGTGGTAACGAAAAACTGTTTTTT.